The rows below give T cell receptor beta chains drawn from one sample of a study of blood T cell repertoires in COVID-19. Profiled with immunoSEQ multiplex PCR; TCRdb holds only in-frame clones, not every one. The sample records approximately 270,000 clones, under 90% being singletons. The sequencing sample was made of peripheral blood. These receptors were taken from a man between 45 and 60 years old with acute or convalescent COVID-19. The CDR3 runs from the conserved cysteine through the conserved F or W. D genes are given only for firm matches. Clone size is given for some rows only: seen once, a few or many times, or a class if the clone is expanded.

j_gene	d_gene	abundance	v_gene	CDR3nt	CDR3aa
TRBJ2-4	TRBD1	.	TRBV2	TGTGCCAGCAGACCGGGACAGGGGATTGGCATTCAGTACTTC	CASRPGQGIGIQYF
TRBJ1-4	.	.	TRBV5-1	TGCGCCAGCAGCTTCTTGACAGGCTCTAATGAAAAACTGTTTTTT	CASSFLTGSNEKLFF
TRBJ2-5	.	.	TRBV6-5	TGTGCCAGCAGTTTAGACAGGCGCCGCGATAAAGAGACCCAGTACTTC	CASSLDRRRDKETQYF
TRBJ1-1	TRBD1	.	TRBV6-2/TRBV6-3	TGTGCCAGCAGTTACTCCACCCGGGACAGGGCTCTTATAGCTTTCTTT	CASSYSTRDRALIAFF
TRBJ1-1	.	.	TRBV6-5	TGTGCCAGCACCTCGGACAGTAACACTGAAGCTTTCTTT	CASTSDSNTEAFF
TRBJ1-4	TRBD1	.	TRBV30	TGTGCCTGCCGGGTGGGGGACAGCGGTGTAAAACTGTTTTTT	CACRVGDSGVKLFF
TRBJ2-2	.	.	TRBV10-1	TGCGCCAGCAGTGACTCCGAACTCGTAGGGGAGCTGTTTTTT	CASSDSELVGELFF
TRBJ2-5	.	once	TRBV12-3/TRBV12-4	TGTGCCAGCAGGGACAGTCAAGAGACCCAGTACTTC	CASRDSQETQYF
TRBJ1-2	TRBD1	.	TRBV19	TGTGCCAGTACCCTTCCGGGACAGGGTAACTATGGCTACACCTTC	CASTLPGQGNYGYTF
TRBJ1-3	TRBD1	.	TRBV5-1	TGCGCCAGCCGCCGGGACAGGGAGTACACCATATATTTT	CASRRDREYTIYF
TRBJ1-6	.	.	TRBV27	TGTGCCAGCAGTTTCTCGAGCTCCTATAATTCACCCCTCCACTTT	CASSFSSSYNSPLHF
TRBJ2-5	.	.	TRBV14	TGTGCCAGCAGCCTAGCACAGGGATTCCAAGAGACCCAGTACTTC	CASSLAQGFQETQYF
TRBJ2-2	TRBD1	once	TRBV2	TGTGCCAGCAGTGAAGGAGGGATAGACAGGGGGGGCACCGGGGAGCTGTTTTTT	CASSEGGIDRGGTGELFF
TRBJ1-2	TRBD1	.	TRBV6-6	TGTGCCAGCTCAACCCGGGACAGCTATGGCTACACCTTC	CASSTRDSYGYTF
TRBJ2-7	.	.	TRBV6-2/TRBV6-3	TGTGCCAGCAGTAGGACACCCTTTTCCTACGAGCAGTACTTC	CASSRTPFSYEQYF
TRBJ2-7	.	.	TRBV7-9	TGTGCCAGCAGCTTAGCGATGGCTTCCAGCTCCTACGAGCAGTACTTC	CASSLAMASSSYEQYF
TRBJ2-1	.	.	TRBV7-2	TGTGCCAGCAGCTTACGGTTGACAGCGAATGAGCAGTTCTTC	CASSLRLTANEQFF
TRBJ1-6	.	.	TRBV30	TGTGCCTGGGGGACGCTCTCGGGGTCACCCCTCCACTTT	CAWGTLSGSPLHF
TRBJ2-3	TRBD2	.	TRBV19	TGTGCCAGTAGCAATGTAGGCGGGGGGCCGGGTACGCAGTATTTT	CASSNVGGGPGTQYF
TRBJ2-5	.	.	TRBV9	TGTGCCAGCAGCGTAGCAGGGGCCCCCGAGACCCAGTACTTC	CASSVAGAPETQYF
TRBJ1-1	.	.	TRBV6-6	TGTGCCAGCCCCAGTGGAGAGAACACTGAAGCTTTCTTT	CASPSGENTEAFF
TRBJ1-1	.	.	TRBV21-1	TGTGCCAGCAGCAAAGAGGGTAAGGGGAAGGCTGAAGCTTTCTTT	CASSKEGKGKAEAFF
TRBJ2-5	TRBD1	.	TRBV29-1	TGCAGCGTTGAGGGACAGGGTTTGGAGACCCAGTACTTC	CSVEGQGLETQYF
TRBJ1-3	TRBD1	.	TRBV30	TGTGCCTGGAGTACAGGGACAGGGGGCTCTGGAAACACCATATATTTT	CAWSTGTGGSGNTIYF
TRBJ1-5	TRBD1	.	TRBV30	TGTGCCTGGAGGGACCCCGGACAGGGAAGCCAGCCCCAGCATTTT	CAWRDPGQGSQPQHF
TRBJ2-7	.	.	TRBV21-1	TGTGCCAGCAGCGTTCCTTTAATCCAGGGGGCCCAAGAGCAGTACTTC	CASSVPLIQGAQEQYF
TRBJ1-2	TRBD1	.	TRBV5-1	TGCGCCAGCAGCCCCACGGGACAGGGGAGCTATGGCTACACCTTC	CASSPTGQGSYGYTF
TRBJ1-2	.	.	TRBV18	TGTGCCAGCTCCGCTCGCAACACGGGGGACTATGGCTACACCTTC	CASSARNTGDYGYTF
TRBJ1-2	.	.	TRBV7-2	TGTGCCAGCAGCTTAACGACTCTGGCTAACTATGGCTACACCTTC	CASSLTTLANYGYTF
TRBJ2-4	TRBD1	.	TRBV6-5	TGTGCCAGCAGTTACCGCTCAGGGGGACAAAACATTCAGTACTTC	CASSYRSGGQNIQYF